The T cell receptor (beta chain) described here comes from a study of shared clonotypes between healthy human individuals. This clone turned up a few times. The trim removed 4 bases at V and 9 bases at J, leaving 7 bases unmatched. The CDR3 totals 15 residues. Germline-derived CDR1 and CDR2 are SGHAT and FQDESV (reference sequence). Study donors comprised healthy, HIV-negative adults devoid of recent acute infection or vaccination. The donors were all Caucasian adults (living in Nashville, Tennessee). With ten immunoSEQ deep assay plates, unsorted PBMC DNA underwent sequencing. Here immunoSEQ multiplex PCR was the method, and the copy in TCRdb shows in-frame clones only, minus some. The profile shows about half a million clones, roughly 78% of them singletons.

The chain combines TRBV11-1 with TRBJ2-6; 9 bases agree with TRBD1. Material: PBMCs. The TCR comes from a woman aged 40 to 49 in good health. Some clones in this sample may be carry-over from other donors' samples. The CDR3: CASSSGTGTVNVLTF. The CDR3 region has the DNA TGTGCCAGCAGCTCCGGGACAGGGACGGTCAACGTCCTGACTTTC.